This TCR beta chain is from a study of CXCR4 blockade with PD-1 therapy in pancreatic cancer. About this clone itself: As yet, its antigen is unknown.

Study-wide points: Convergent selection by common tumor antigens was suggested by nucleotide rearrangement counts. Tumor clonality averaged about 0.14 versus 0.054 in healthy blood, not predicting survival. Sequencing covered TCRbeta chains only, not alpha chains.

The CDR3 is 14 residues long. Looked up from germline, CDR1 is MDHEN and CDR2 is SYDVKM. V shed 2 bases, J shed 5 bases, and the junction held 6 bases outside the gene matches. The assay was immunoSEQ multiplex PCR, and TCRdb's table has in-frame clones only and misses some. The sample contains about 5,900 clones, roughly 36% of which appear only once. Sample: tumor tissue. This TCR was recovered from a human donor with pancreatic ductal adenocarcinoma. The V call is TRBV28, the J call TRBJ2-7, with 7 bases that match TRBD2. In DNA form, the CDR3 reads TGTGCCAGCAGTTTAGGGCGGGAGTTCCACGAGCAGTACTTC. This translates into CASSLGREFHEQYF.